The present T cell receptor (beta chain) was sequenced within a study of cytomegalovirus exposure and HLA in healthy donors. Study summary: According to later analysis, the same platform produced the 90 to 150 validation and under 700 first-cohort repertoires. Study-level findings and limits: There were a few CMV-associated chains whose specificity for CMV antigens was confirmed in vitro.

This table comes from immunoSEQ multiplex PCR, and its TCRdb copy is limited to in-frame clones, with some not included. Counted here are about 240,000 clones, around 86% occurring once; the ten biggest clones make up roughly 1.2%. V lost 1 base, J lost 6 bases, and 9 bases stayed unmatched. CDR1 SGHNT and CDR2 YENEEA come from the germline V gene. The CDR3 runs 16 residues. Donors were drawn from the approximately 130-subject validation cohort, separate from the roughly 700-subject first cohort. With regard to this clone: What it binds is unknown.

This TCR was sampled from a woman aged 30 to 39 in good health and CMV-seropositive. This chain connects TRBV11-3 to TRBJ2-7; 10 bases map to TRBD2. The material sequenced was PBMCs. The CDR3 is CASSLGGLAVTREQYF. For the CDR3, the DNA is TGTGCCAGCAGCTTAGGAGGACTAGCGGTAACCCGCGAGCAGTACTTC.